This T cell receptor beta chain was captured in a study of cytomegalovirus exposure and HLA in healthy donors. CDR3 length: 11 residues. Per germline, CDR1 MNHEY and CDR2 SVGAGI. The ends were cut back, 4 bases at V and 5 bases at J, with 5 bases in the middle. Measured with immunoSEQ multiplex PCR; TCRdb has only the in-frame clones, and not every one. The repertoire holds more than 90,000 clones, with around nine tenths as singletons. This TCR came from a man aged 18 to 29 in good health and CMV-seropositive. Sequences were obtained from PBMCs. The rearrangement uses TRBV6-5 and TRBJ2-5; no reliable D call. The CDR3 DNA is TGTGCCAGCAGTTCCCGGGAGACCCAGTACTTC. Its protein product is CASSSRETQYF.